What follows is one T cell receptor beta chain and its context. Its antigen has not been determined. Base qualities are not provided; no much larger clone lies one nucleotide away. The entry originates in a study of T cell responses to AZD1222 COVID-19 vaccine (dated by TCRdb to 2020 to 2022). Background on the whole study: Because spike-specific TCR depth and breadth did not differ between the two schedules, AZD1222 recipients who got a second dose at roughly 4 weeks were pooled with those who got a second dose at roughly 12 weeks. A total of about 250 trial participants underwent TCR sequencing, of whom some 200 had received two doses of AZD1222 and some 25 had received two doses of the MenACWY control vaccine. Trial participants were enrolled by age into 18-55, 56-69 and 70-plus year subgroups, with 148, 28 and 57 TCR-sequenced participants respectively.

The CDR3 regions of human TCRbeta chains were subjected to immunosequencing. In the authors' own workflow: TCRs in the repertoires were compared against a reference library of SARS-CoV-2-specific TCRs that had been generated with the MIRA antigen-specificity platform. Breadth meant the fraction of unique TCRs that were SARS-CoV-2-associated, whereas depth meant the fraction of total T cells that were SARS-CoV-2-associated. Each spike-specific TCR was assigned to its reactive spike region and to a CD4 or CD8 class using the MIRA data. Log10-transformed breadth and depth values were compared by one-way ANOVA with Sidak's multiple comparisons tests. Sourced from immuneACCESS, this table was stored by TCRdb with only in-frame sequences that have V and J called. A share of the clones is absent; for the studies checked, an unresolved V gene accounts for under half, and the remainder has no known explanation. That table gives V, J and clone size, and the DNA gave D and trimming. The table for this sample lists over 100,000 clones; 85% to 95% of them were counted only once. The ten biggest clones cover approximately 5% of the sample.

Including the terminal cysteine and phenylalanine, the CDR3 comprises 15 residues. CDR3 DNA only is kept here, 45 bases in frame from base 1. CDR1 and CDR2 were assigned from the germline V gene as MDHEN and SYDVKM. V is pruned by 3 bases and J by 5 bases, leaving 9 bases of the junction without a gene match. Read against the paper, the sample's time point label means: baseline before first vaccination. Vaccinee samples came from UK trials COV001 and COV002, including a single-blind randomized controlled phase 2/3 trial of AZD1222 (ChAdOx1 nCoV-19) in healthy adults. For TCRbeta chain sequencing, PBMC samples were collected from trial participants at day 0 and at day 28 after the second dose. The paper as a whole reports these results and caveats: Only six AZD1222 recipients were SARS-CoV-2 seropositive at baseline, limiting conclusions about previously exposed vaccinees. The vaccine-associated CD4 TCRs covered the entire spike protein, and the dominant responses fell in regions 160-218 and 743-854. No day 14 peak-response samples were available, so repertoires were characterized only after the peak T cell response. After two AZD1222 doses, spike-specific TCR breadth and depth were significantly higher than at day 0 and than in MenACWY recipients. The 56-69-year group was small, and its depth increase did not reach significance, likely because of low power. Nearly half of unique spike-specific TCRs reportedly recognized epitopes outside regions mutated in the B.1.351 and B.1.1.7 variants. Participants were mostly white British, with more females than males. The authors suggested clonal diversity may have been underestimated.

The receptor was isolated from an adult in good health. Sequencing was performed on peripheral blood, taken on day 0 of AZD1222 vaccination. The chain links TRBV28 with TRBJ2-5; 7 central nucleotides agree with TRBD1. For the CDR3, the sequence is CASSLPPTGRETQYF. The sequence in DNA is TGTGCCAGCAGTTTGCCCCCGACAGGGCGGGAGACCCAGTACTTC.